Shown below are 30 T cell receptor beta chains from a single sample sequenced in a study of Ad26.COV2.S vaccination and SARS-CoV-2 variants. Sample treatment: some 20 received Ad26.COV2.S at low or high dose, single or two shots; 5 received placebo; per-sample allocation not given. Samples analyzed were those drawn on day 63 after the first vaccine or placebo injection. Using immunoSEQ multiplex PCR, the repertoire was profiled, and TCRdb retains in-frame clones only, with some absent. The sample includes 350,000 to 450,000 clones, 89% of them seen just once. The sample here was peripheral blood, taken in a trial of Ad26.COV2.S vaccine versus placebo. The receptors derive from a person aged 18-60 years who received the Ad26.COV2.S COVID-19 vaccine or a placebo.

The chain has TRBV28 and TRBJ1-1; TRBD1 matches at 7 bases. The CDR3 loop spans 14 amino acids. Germline loops: CDR1 MDHEN, CDR2 SYDVKM. V shed 7 bases, J shed 1 base, and the junction held 6 bases outside the gene matches. The DNA of the CDR3 is TGTGCCAGCACGGACTGGACAGGGAACACTGAAGCTTTCTTT. This encodes CASTDWTGNTEAFF.

Only a few counts were recorded for this clone. The chain uses TRBV6-2 or TRBV6-3 and TRBJ1-2; D uncertain. Per germline, CDR1 MNHEY and CDR2 SVGEGT. The CDR3 contains 12 residues. Trimming shortened V by 2 bases and J by 5 bases, and 6 bases separated the two germline ends. This CDR3 is CASSYVGYGYTF. The CDR3 DNA sequence: TGTGCCAGCAGTTACGTCGGTTATGGCTACACCTTC.

The V gene is TRBV7-9, the J gene TRBJ1-5; TRBD1 matches at 7 bases. Germline V gene sequence: CDR1 SEHNR, CDR2 FQNEAQ (reference sequence). V lost 4 bases, J lost 6 bases, and 6 bases stayed unmatched. The CDR3 spans 14 residues. The CDR3 DNA reads as TGTGCCAGCAGCTCGACAGGGCCGGGTCAGCCCCAGCATTTT. It specifies CASSSTGPGQPQHF.

For this clone: At one boundary the junction diverges from the germline segment, which might be a read error. V usage is TRBV20-1 and J usage is TRBJ1-4; D not certain. CDR1 and CDR2 (germline): DFQATT, SNEGSKA (reference sequence). CDR3 length: 9 amino acids. CDR3 bases: TGCAGTGCTAGAGATCCGACGGTTTTT. It is translated as CSARDPTVF.

The chain links TRBV9 to TRBJ2-3; D unresolved. The V gene lost 0 bases and the J gene lost 4 bases, with 6 bases spanning the gap. The CDR3 is made up of 13 amino acids. The germline gives CDR1 SGDLS, CDR2 YYNGEE. Here the CDR3 DNA reads TGTGCCAGCAGCGTAGGAATCGCAGATACGCAGTATTTT. It is translated as CASSVGIADTQYF.

This chain joins TRBV6-2 or TRBV6-3 and TRBJ2-1; no clear D gene. V lost 5 bases, J lost 9 bases, and 23 bases lay in between. CDR3 length: 16 amino acids. Germline lookup yields CDR1 MNHEY and CDR2 SVGEGT. The CDR3 is CASSPAAQLPGSEQFF. CDR3 DNA sequence: TGTGCCAGCAGTCCCGCCGCCCAACTCCCGGGTAGTGAGCAGTTCTTC.

The gene calls are TRBV4-1 and TRBJ2-7; no definite D call. The CDR3 has 14 residues. The V gene's germline CDR1 is MGHRA and CDR2 YSYEKL. V lost 1 base and J lost 2, with 9 bases in between. The CDR3 bases are TGCGCCAGCAGCCAAGTGGAGAGCGCCTACGAGCAGTACTTC. As protein: CASSQVESAYEQYF.

The chain couples TRBV10-3 to TRBJ1-3, with a possible D match to TRBD1 (5 bases). The CDR3 length is 14 residues. Germline V lookup: CDR1 ENHRY, CDR2 SYGVKD. V was cut by 3 bases and J by 2 bases, with 8 bases left in between. In DNA, the CDR3 is TGTGCCATCAGTGATGGGGGTACTGGAAACACCATATATTTT. It codes for CAISDGGTGNTIYF.

The V and J genes are TRBV10-3 and TRBJ2-7; 8 bases map to TRBD2. The CDR3 contains 14 residues. Germline assignment: CDR1 ENHRY and CDR2 SYGVKD. Germline trimming cut 6 bases from V and 5 bases from J; bases unmatched to any gene: 9. CDR3 DNA sequence: TGTGCCATCAGGGAGCGGGAGAGAGAAAACGAGCAGTACTTC. Protein product: CAIRERERENEQYF.

V and J are TRBV28 and TRBJ1-2; 8 bases fit TRBD1. This CDR3 region has 15 residues. Per germline, CDR1 MDHEN and CDR2 SYDVKM. V was clipped by 5 bases and J by 6 bases; unmatched bases: 11. The CDR3 DNA is TGTGCCAGCAGTATATTACTGGGACAGGCCGATGGCTACACCTTC. It specifies CASSILLGQADGYTF.

The rearrangement uses TRBV6-4 and TRBJ1-2; a weak D match, TRBD1 (5 bases). CDR1 and CDR2 (germline): MRHNA, SNTAGT. V was trimmed by 1 base and J by 0 bases, leaving 15 bases between them. The CDR3 consists of 17 residues. CDR3 protein: CASSDWGTGRTNYGYTF. The CDR3 nucleotides read TGTGCCAGCAGTGACTGGGGCACGGGACGGACTAACTATGGCTACACCTTC.

This clone was counted a single time. The rearrangement links TRBV19 to TRBJ1-2, with D possibly matching TRBD1 (6 bases). CDR3 length: 12 residues. Germline V gene lookup returns CDR1 LNHDA and CDR2 SQIVND (reference sequence). V lost 10 bases and J lost 8, with 17 bases in between. DNA of the CDR3: TGTGCCACCGGAGGGAGGGGGGGCGGCTACACCTTC. Its translation is CATGGRGGGYTF.

The rearrangement joins TRBV28 to TRBJ2-7; 9 bases are a match to TRBD2. In germline, CDR1 is MDHEN, CDR2 SYDVKM. After removal of 4 bases from V and 4 bases from J, the junction contained 8 bases not matched to a gene. The CDR3 runs to 15 residues. CDR3 amino acids: CASSSPGSGRYEQYF. The DNA for the CDR3 is TGTGCCAGCAGTTCCCCGGGGAGCGGGAGGTACGAGCAGTACTTC. Together with reference TRBV28 and TRBJ2-7, the CDR3 gives the full variable domain: DVKVTQSSRYLVKRTGEKVFLECVQDMDHENMFWYRQDPGLGLRLIYFSYDVKMKEKGDIPEGYSVSREKKERFSLILESASTNQTSMYLCASSSPGSGRYEQYFGPGTRLTVT.

The chain joins TRBV6-5 to TRBJ1-2, with no clear D. The germline gives CDR1 MNHEY, CDR2 SVGAGI. The CDR3 spans 14 residues. V was clipped by 6 bases and J by 4 bases, with 15 bases between them. The chain's CDR3 is CASSSTEGPYGYTF. The CDR3 bases are TGTGCCAGCAGCTCTACGGAGGGCCCCTATGGCTACACCTTC.

This clone was counted only a few times. The CDR3 DNA follows: TGTGCCAGCAGCCGGAGGCAGGGCAACACTGAAGCTTTCTTT. Translated: CASSRRQGNTEAFF. The V and J genes are TRBV7-9 and TRBJ1-1; D is perhaps TRBD1 (5 bases). Germline loops: CDR1 SEHNR, CDR2 FQNEAQ (reference sequence). Trimming cost V 5 bases and J 2 bases, with 12 bases left between them. CDR3 length: 14 amino acids. Full variable domain (missing parts from reference TRBV7-9 and TRBJ1-1): DTGVSQNPRHKITKRGQNVTFRCDPISEHNRLYWYRQTLGQGPEFLTYFQNEAQLEKSRLLSDRFSAERPKGSFSTLEIQRTEQGDSAMYLCASSRRQGNTEAFFGQGTRLTVV.

The gene calls are TRBV10-2 and TRBJ2-7; D is undetermined. CDR3 length: 12 residues. Germline assignment: CDR1 WSHSY and CDR2 SAAADI. V was shortened by 5 bases and J by 3 bases, with 8 bases between the two germline ends. CDR3 coding DNA: TGCGCCAGCAGTAAGCCTGGCTACGAGCAGTACTTC. As protein: CASSKPGYEQYF.

The rearrangement links TRBV27 to TRBJ1-1; D may be TRBD1 (6 bases). This CDR3 comprises 15 residues. V lost 2 bases and J lost 1, with 11 bases in between. Per germline, CDR1 MNHEY and CDR2 SMNVEV (reference sequence). CDR3 protein: CASSLRGARNTEAFF. CDR3 coding DNA: TGTGCCAGCAGTTTACGGGGGGCTCGGAACACTGAAGCTTTCTTT.

This clone has only one observation. This chain joins TRBV2 and TRBJ2-3; TRBD1 might be the D (6 bases). This CDR3 has 13 amino acids. V lost 5 bases and J lost 3, with 9 bases in between. The germline V gene encodes CDR1 SNHLY and CDR2 FYNNEI. CDR3 bases: TGTGCCAGCAGTCAACAGGGAACAGATACGCAGTATTTT. This sequence encodes CASSQQGTDTQYF.

The rearrangement links TRBV4-1 to TRBJ1-2; unclear D gene. V lost 0 bases and J 2 bases, leaving 4 bases between the germline ends. Germline V CDR1 and CDR2: MGHRA, YSYEKL. CDR3 length: 13 residues. The CDR3 reads CASSQDGNYGYTF. The DNA of the CDR3 is TGCGCCAGCAGCCAAGATGGGAACTATGGCTACACCTTC.

Of note for this clone: The sample has other DNA sequences that encode this CDR3 too. The V gene is TRBV30, the J gene TRBJ2-7; D is uncertain. Germline V gene sequence: CDR1 GTSNPN, CDR2 SVGIG (reference sequence). V was shortened by 2 bases and J by 1 base, with 6 bases between the two germline ends. This CDR3 contains 12 residues. CDR3 DNA sequence: TGTGCCTGGAGTCCTGGGTCCTACGAGCAGTACTTC. Protein product: CAWSPGSYEQYF.

The V call is TRBV9, the J call TRBJ2-5, with a weak D call TRBD2 (5 bases). Germline CDR1 SGDLS, CDR2 YYNGEE. The CDR3 spans 15 residues. Deletions cut 0 bases from V and 2 bases from J, with 11 bases between. In DNA, the CDR3 is TGTGCCAGCAGCGTAGACCCGGGCGGGCAAGAGACCCAGTACTTC. Its protein product is CASSVDPGGQETQYF.

The V and J genes are TRBV10-3 and TRBJ2-7; no reliable D call. Per the germline V gene, CDR1 is ENHRY and CDR2 is SYGVKD. V shed 5 bases and J shed 1 base, with 9 bases lying between them. The CDR3 contains 13 residues. The CDR3 protein is CAISSQDSYEQYF. CDR3 coding DNA: TGTGCCATCAGTTCGCAGGATTCCTACGAGCAGTACTTC.

V usage is TRBV3-1 (or the pseudogene TRBV3-2) and J usage is TRBJ2-2; the match to TRBD1 covers 8 bases. This CDR3 comprises 15 residues. Per germline, CDR1 LGHDT and CDR2 YNNKEL (reference sequence). Germline trimming cut 4 bases from V and 7 bases from J; bases unmatched to any gene: 8. The CDR3 DNA is TGTGCCAGCAGCCGCCTGACAGGGGTGATCGGGGAGCTGTTTTTT. Translating gives CASSRLTGVIGELFF.

This chain links TRBV3-1 (or the pseudogene TRBV3-2) with TRBJ1-3; a weak D match, TRBD1 (5 bases). Between the trimmed V and J ends, which lost 4 bases and 0 bases, there was a span of 13 bases. CDR1 is LGHDT, CDR2 YNNKEL, per germline (reference sequence). The CDR3 has 16 amino acids. The CDR3 protein is CASSPFNGASGNTIYF. CDR3 bases: TGTGCCAGCAGCCCGTTCAATGGGGCCTCTGGAAACACCATATATTTT.

This clone was seen a single time. The chain combines TRBV3-1 (or the pseudogene TRBV3-2) with TRBJ2-5; D perhaps matches TRBD2 (5 bases). V gave up 2 bases and J gave up 4 bases, with 20 bases separating them. This CDR3 has 17 residues. Germline lookup yields CDR1 LGHDT and CDR2 YNNKEL (reference sequence). The CDR3 coding sequence is TGTGCCAGCAGCCAATTTGGCGGCGGGTCACTTACAGAGACCCAGTACTTC. The encoded protein is CASSQFGGGSLTETQYF.

The chain recombines TRBV7-9 with TRBJ1-2; D is unresolved. This CDR3 region has 15 residues. V was cut by 1 base and J by 4 bases, with 13 bases left in between. Germline CDR1 is SEHNR and CDR2 is FQNEAQ (reference sequence). CDR3 in amino acids: CASSLGTARAYGYTF. CDR3 coding DNA: TGTGCCAGCAGCTTAGGGACGGCAAGGGCCTATGGCTACACCTTC.

The chain joins TRBV27 to TRBJ1-2; 7 bases map to TRBD1. The J segment lost 4 bases and the V segment lost 5 bases, leaving 4 bases of the junction unmatched. Germline V gives CDR1 MNHEY, CDR2 SMNVEV (reference sequence). The CDR3 runs 13 residues. The chain's CDR3 is CASSEWDSYGYTF. CDR3 bases: TGTGCCAGCAGTGAGTGGGACAGCTATGGCTACACCTTC.

This clone was recorded once. The V gene is TRBV25-1, the J gene TRBJ1-5; D not resolved. CDR1 is MGHDK and CDR2 is SYGVNS in the germline V gene. Trimming took off 4 bases at V and 0 bases at J, with 7 bases between the two ends. The CDR3 runs 14 residues. The CDR3 coding sequence is TGTGCCAGCAGTGGGGTGACTAGCAATCAGCCCCAGCATTTT. Translation: CASSGVTSNQPQHF. The full variable domain, completed using reference TRBV25-1 and TRBJ1-5, is EADIYQTPRYLVIGTGKKITLECSQTMGHDKMYWYQQDPGMELHLIHYSYGVNSTEKGDLSSESTVSRIRTEHFPLTLESARPSHTSQYLCASSGVTSNQPQHFGDGTRLSIL.

V usage is TRBV4-1 and J usage is TRBJ2-3; D call uncertain. The CDR3 covers 14 residues. Deletions cut 4 bases from V and 6 bases from J, with 14 bases between. Germline CDR1 reads MGHRA; CDR2 reads YSYEKL. The CDR3 coding sequence is TGCGCCAGCAGCCCTAATTCCCGGATTGATACGCAGTATTTT. It specifies CASSPNSRIDTQYF.

The table lists this clone with a few counts. The chain employs TRBV9 and TRBJ2-1; tentatively, D is TRBD2 (5 bases). This CDR3 has 15 amino acids. Germline V gives CDR1 SGDLS, CDR2 YYNGEE. V gave up 4 bases and J gave up 0 bases, with 11 bases separating them. CDR3 loop: CASSLGSDSYNEQFF. The DNA of the CDR3 is TGTGCCAGCAGCCTGGGGAGTGACTCCTACAATGAGCAGTTCTTC.